There are a few counts of the clone carrying this TCR beta chain. The antigen remains undetermined. The template for TCR beta VDJ and CDR3 sequence profiling was genomic DNA. Using its own MiXCR run on the reads, TCRdb lists one record per CDR3 protein. The sample carries 250,000 to 300,000 distinct CDR3 sequences, 45% to 65% recorded once. This specimen belongs to a study of CD8+CD57+ T cells in acquired aplastic anemia. Study summary: Sorted cells (CD4+ and CD8+) yielded DNA amounts that averaged about 3.1 ug.

Overall study results and limits: Patients and controls turned out to have more than 25 CD8+ CDR3 sequences in common. Patients versus controls showed no significant CD8+ Simpson's diversity difference.

Germline V gives CDR1 SGHVS, CDR2 FNYEAQ. This CDR3 is built from 16 residues. The V segment lost 5 bases and the J segment 2 bases; nucleotides outside the gene matches: 8. The chain employs TRBV7-6 and TRBJ2-7, with 11 bases aligning to TRBD1. This clonotype originated in a human donor with severe aplastic anemia or a healthy control (not recorded which). Sequenced material: sorted CD4+, CD8+, or CD8+CD57+ T cells (not recorded which) from PBMCs. CDR3 nucleotides: TGTGCCAGCAGCCCGACGTGGGGACAGGGGGCCTACGAGCAGTACTTC. Encoded protein: CASSPTWGQGAYEQYF.